Listed below are T cell receptor beta chains from one sample, sequenced in a study of cytomegalovirus exposure and HLA in healthy donors. Here immunoSEQ multiplex PCR was the method, and the copy in TCRdb shows in-frame clones only, minus some. The table records fewer than 200,000 clones, less than 80% of them present only once. The source material was PBMCs. These receptors came from a woman aged 35 to 49 in good health and CMV-seronegative. Both conserved end residues are part of each CDR3. Each record gives: J gene, clone size, D gene, V gene, CDR3 protein, CDR3 DNA. The D gene is left open where the match is weak. Expanded clones are given a class, and other clones once, few, many or no size at all.

j_gene: TRBJ2-2; abundance: .; d_gene: .; v_gene: TRBV6-1; CDR3aa: CASSEANRAGELFF; CDR3nt: TGTGCCAGCAGTGAAGCCAACAGGGCCGGGGAGCTGTTTTTT
j_gene: TRBJ1-1; abundance: .; d_gene: .; v_gene: TRBV5-4; CDR3aa: CASSLWAMNTEAFF; CDR3nt: TGTGCCAGCAGCTTATGGGCCATGAACACTGAAGCTTTCTTT
j_gene: TRBJ1-1; abundance: few; d_gene: .; v_gene: TRBV4-1; CDR3aa: CASSQVNRVFAEAFF; CDR3nt: TGCGCCAGCAGCCAAGTGAACAGGGTTTTCGCTGAAGCTTTCTTT
j_gene: TRBJ2-1; abundance: .; d_gene: .; v_gene: TRBV19; CDR3aa: CASSVGSSYNEQFF; CDR3nt: TGTGCCAGTAGTGTGGGGAGCTCCTACAATGAGCAGTTCTTC
j_gene: TRBJ1-6; abundance: .; d_gene: .; v_gene: TRBV19; CDR3aa: CASSMVSGASSPLHF; CDR3nt: TGTGCCAGTAGTATGGTATCCGGAGCGAGTTCACCCCTCCACTTT
j_gene: TRBJ1-2; abundance: .; d_gene: TRBD1; v_gene: TRBV27; CDR3aa: CASSITLTGANYGYTF; CDR3nt: TGTGCCAGCAGTATCACATTGACAGGGGCTAACTATGGCTACACCTTC
j_gene: TRBJ1-5; abundance: .; d_gene: TRBD1; v_gene: TRBV6-5; CDR3aa: CASSYSGTGYQPQHF; CDR3nt: TGTGCCAGCAGTTACTCCGGGACAGGATATCAGCCCCAGCATTTT
j_gene: TRBJ1-5; abundance: few; d_gene: .; v_gene: TRBV9; CDR3aa: CASSVATGFNQPQHF; CDR3nt: TGTGCCAGCAGCGTTGCCACAGGGTTCAATCAGCCCCAGCATTTT
j_gene: TRBJ2-3; abundance: .; d_gene: .; v_gene: TRBV6-4; CDR3aa: CASSDSRASTDTQYF; CDR3nt: TGTGCCAGCAGTGACTCGCGGGCTAGCACAGATACGCAGTATTTT
j_gene: TRBJ1-2; abundance: .; d_gene: .; v_gene: TRBV5-1; CDR3aa: CASSDSGVGAGYTF; CDR3nt: TGCGCCAGCAGCGACTCAGGGGTCGGCGCGGGCTACACCTTC
j_gene: TRBJ1-3; abundance: .; d_gene: TRBD1; v_gene: TRBV9; CDR3aa: CASSVATGGLTGNTIYF; CDR3nt: TGTGCCAGCAGCGTAGCGACAGGGGGACTAACTGGAAACACCATATATTTT
j_gene: TRBJ1-6; abundance: few; d_gene: .; v_gene: TRBV7-9; CDR3aa: CASSPDSPDPLHF; CDR3nt: TGTGCCAGCAGCCCAGACTCCCCCGATCCCCTCCACTTT
j_gene: TRBJ2-3; abundance: .; d_gene: .; v_gene: TRBV6-1; CDR3aa: CASSEQRDTQYF; CDR3nt: TGTGCCAGCAGTGAACAGCGGGATACGCAGTATTTT
j_gene: TRBJ1-2; abundance: .; d_gene: TRBD1; v_gene: TRBV5-1; CDR3aa: CASSLGDRVHGYTF; CDR3nt: TGCGCCAGCAGCTTGGGGGACAGGGTCCATGGCTACACCTTC
j_gene: TRBJ1-4; abundance: .; d_gene: .; v_gene: TRBV15; CDR3aa: CATSGHRVANEKLFF; CDR3nt: TGTGCCACCAGCGGGCACAGGGTGGCTAATGAAAAACTGTTTTTT
j_gene: TRBJ1-5; abundance: .; d_gene: .; v_gene: TRBV19; CDR3aa: CASRLSQHRNQPQHF; CDR3nt: TGTGCCAGTAGATTGAGCCAACACAGAAATCAGCCCCAGCATTTT
j_gene: TRBJ1-1; abundance: .; d_gene: .; v_gene: TRBV5-1; CDR3aa: CASSSSGGTTEAFF; CDR3nt: TGCGCCAGCAGCTCGTCCGGGGGGACCACTGAAGCTTTCTTT
j_gene: TRBJ2-3; abundance: .; d_gene: .; v_gene: TRBV7-3; CDR3aa: CASSLIGATTDTQYF; CDR3nt: TGTGCCAGCAGCTTAATCGGAGCGACGACAGATACGCAGTATTTT
j_gene: TRBJ2-7; abundance: .; d_gene: TRBD1; v_gene: TRBV28; CDR3aa: CASRLPGQGSSYEQYF; CDR3nt: TGTGCCAGCAGATTACCCGGACAGGGCTCCTCCTACGAGCAGTACTTC
j_gene: TRBJ1-2; abundance: .; d_gene: .; v_gene: TRBV6-1; CDR3aa: CASRGGDGANYGYTF; CDR3nt: TGTGCCAGCAGAGGCGGGGACGGAGCTAACTATGGCTACACCTTC
j_gene: TRBJ2-3; abundance: .; d_gene: .; v_gene: TRBV15; CDR3aa: CATSTVEVHTQYF; CDR3nt: TGTGCCACCAGCACTGTTGAGGTACATACGCAGTATTTT
j_gene: TRBJ2-7; abundance: .; d_gene: TRBD2; v_gene: TRBV9; CDR3aa: CASSPRGGAAYEQYF; CDR3nt: TGTGCCAGCAGCCCGCGGGGGGGCGCCGCCTACGAGCAGTACTTC
j_gene: TRBJ1-5; abundance: .; d_gene: TRBD1; v_gene: TRBV6-1; CDR3aa: CASRGQGGQPQHF; CDR3nt: TGTGCCAGCAGAGGACAGGGTGGACAGCCCCAGCATTTT
j_gene: TRBJ2-7; abundance: .; d_gene: TRBD1; v_gene: TRBV7-6; CDR3aa: CASSLGQGETPTYEQYF; CDR3nt: TGTGCCAGCAGCTTAGGACAGGGCGAAACTCCCACCTACGAGCAGTACTTC
j_gene: TRBJ1-3; abundance: .; d_gene: .; v_gene: TRBV18; CDR3aa: CASSPLNDLGGNTIYF; CDR3nt: TGTGCCAGCTCACCGCTCAACGACTTAGGCGGAAACACCATATATTTT
j_gene: TRBJ2-5; abundance: .; d_gene: TRBD2; v_gene: TRBV7-9; CDR3aa: CASSPGSGGGETQYF; CDR3nt: TGTGCCAGCAGCCCAGGTAGCGGGGGGGGAGAGACCCAGTACTTC
j_gene: TRBJ1-1; abundance: .; d_gene: .; v_gene: TRBV11-2; CDR3aa: CASSPRPGVELGLNTEAFF; CDR3nt: TGTGCCAGCAGCCCCAGGCCGGGAGTCGAGCTTGGCCTGAACACTGAAGCTTTCTTT
j_gene: TRBJ1-1; abundance: .; d_gene: TRBD1; v_gene: TRBV10-3; CDR3aa: CAISSNAGGAAFF; CDR3nt: TGTGCCATCAGCTCAAATGCAGGGGGAGCGGCTTTCTTT
j_gene: TRBJ2-5; abundance: .; d_gene: TRBD2; v_gene: TRBV4-1; CDR3aa: CASRVSASGTKQYF; CDR3nt: TGCGCCAGCAGGGTGTCGGCTAGCGGGACAAAGCAGTACTTC
j_gene: TRBJ1-1; abundance: .; d_gene: .; v_gene: TRBV7-2; CDR3aa: CASSSTGNTEAFF; CDR3nt: TGTGCCAGCAGCTCCACAGGGAACACTGAAGCTTTCTTT
j_gene: TRBJ1-3; abundance: .; d_gene: .; v_gene: TRBV30; CDR3aa: CAWSPFMETPGNTIYF; CDR3nt: TGTGCCTGGAGTCCCTTCATGGAGACCCCTGGAAACACCATATATTTT
j_gene: TRBJ2-2; abundance: .; d_gene: TRBD1; v_gene: TRBV5-1; CDR3aa: CASSLRTGSSGELFF; CDR3nt: TGCGCCAGCAGCTTGAGGACAGGGTCCTCCGGGGAGCTGTTTTTT
j_gene: TRBJ1-1; abundance: .; d_gene: .; v_gene: TRBV29-1; CDR3aa: CSVAVRGLRNTEAFF; CDR3nt: TGCAGCGTTGCCGTAAGGGGACTGAGGAACACTGAAGCTTTCTTT
j_gene: TRBJ1-1; abundance: few; d_gene: .; v_gene: TRBV9; CDR3aa: CASSSGRENTEAFF; CDR3nt: TGTGCCAGCAGCTCAGGACGGGAGAACACTGAAGCTTTCTTT
j_gene: TRBJ2-7; abundance: .; d_gene: .; v_gene: TRBV4-2; CDR3aa: CASSAGPIYEQYF; CDR3nt: TGTGCCAGCAGCGCAGGCCCTATTTACGAGCAGTACTTC
j_gene: TRBJ2-1; abundance: .; d_gene: TRBD2; v_gene: TRBV5-1; CDR3aa: CASSSLAGENNEQFF; CDR3nt: TGCGCCAGCAGCTCCCTGGCGGGGGAGAATAATGAGCAGTTCTTC
j_gene: TRBJ2-5; abundance: .; d_gene: TRBD1; v_gene: TRBV7-2; CDR3aa: CASSATGGRPETQYF; CDR3nt: TGTGCCAGCAGCGCGACAGGGGGCAGGCCGGAGACCCAGTACTTC
j_gene: TRBJ2-7; abundance: .; d_gene: .; v_gene: TRBV5-1; CDR3aa: CASSLWRNSYEQYF; CDR3nt: TGCGCCAGCAGCTTGTGGCGGAACTCCTACGAGCAGTACTTC
j_gene: TRBJ2-5; abundance: .; d_gene: .; v_gene: TRBV28; CDR3aa: CASSLNDRHQETQYF; CDR3nt: TGTGCCAGCAGTTTAAATGACAGGCACCAAGAGACCCAGTACTTC
j_gene: TRBJ1-2; abundance: few; d_gene: TRBD1; v_gene: TRBV7-2; CDR3aa: CASSLAGQGSKGYTF; CDR3nt: TGTGCCAGCAGCTTAGCGGGACAGGGGAGTAAGGGCTACACCTTC
j_gene: TRBJ1-1; abundance: .; d_gene: TRBD1; v_gene: TRBV11-1; CDR3aa: CASSTDRARSEAFF; CDR3nt: TGTGCCAGCAGCACAGACAGGGCCCGGTCTGAAGCTTTCTTT
j_gene: TRBJ1-1; abundance: .; d_gene: .; v_gene: TRBV2; CDR3aa: CASSEAGGGGMNTEAFF; CDR3nt: TGTGCCAGCAGTGAAGCGGGCGGGGGGGGGATGAACACTGAAGCTTTCTTT
j_gene: TRBJ2-7; abundance: .; d_gene: TRBD1; v_gene: TRBV7-2; CDR3aa: CASSLRQGLLYEQYF; CDR3nt: TGTGCCAGCAGCTTAAGACAGGGGCTACTCTACGAGCAGTACTTC
j_gene: TRBJ2-1; abundance: .; d_gene: TRBD2; v_gene: TRBV18; CDR3aa: CASSLDLAGRANEQFF; CDR3nt: TGTGCCAGCTCACTGGACCTAGCGGGACGAGCCAATGAGCAGTTCTTC
j_gene: TRBJ2-5; abundance: .; d_gene: TRBD1; v_gene: TRBV11-3; CDR3aa: CASSRSSPGTGSETQYF; CDR3nt: TGTGCCAGCAGCCGATCTAGTCCCGGGACAGGGTCCGAGACCCAGTACTTC
j_gene: TRBJ2-2; abundance: .; d_gene: .; v_gene: TRBV7-2; CDR3aa: CASSEGQNTGELFF; CDR3nt: TGTGCCAGCAGCGAGGGACAGAACACCGGGGAGCTGTTTTTT